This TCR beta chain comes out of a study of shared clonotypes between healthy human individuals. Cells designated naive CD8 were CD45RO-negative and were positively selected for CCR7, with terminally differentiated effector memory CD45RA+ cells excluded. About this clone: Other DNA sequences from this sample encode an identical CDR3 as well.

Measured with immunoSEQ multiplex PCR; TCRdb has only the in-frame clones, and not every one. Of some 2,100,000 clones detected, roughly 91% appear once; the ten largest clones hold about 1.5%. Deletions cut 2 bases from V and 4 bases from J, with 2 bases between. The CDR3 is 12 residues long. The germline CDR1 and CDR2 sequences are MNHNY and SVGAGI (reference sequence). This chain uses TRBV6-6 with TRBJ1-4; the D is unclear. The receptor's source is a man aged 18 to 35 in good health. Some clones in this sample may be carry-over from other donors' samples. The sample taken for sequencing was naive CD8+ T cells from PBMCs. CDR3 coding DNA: TGTGCCAGCAGTTACCTTAATGAAAAACTGTTTTTT. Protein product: CASSYLNEKLFF.